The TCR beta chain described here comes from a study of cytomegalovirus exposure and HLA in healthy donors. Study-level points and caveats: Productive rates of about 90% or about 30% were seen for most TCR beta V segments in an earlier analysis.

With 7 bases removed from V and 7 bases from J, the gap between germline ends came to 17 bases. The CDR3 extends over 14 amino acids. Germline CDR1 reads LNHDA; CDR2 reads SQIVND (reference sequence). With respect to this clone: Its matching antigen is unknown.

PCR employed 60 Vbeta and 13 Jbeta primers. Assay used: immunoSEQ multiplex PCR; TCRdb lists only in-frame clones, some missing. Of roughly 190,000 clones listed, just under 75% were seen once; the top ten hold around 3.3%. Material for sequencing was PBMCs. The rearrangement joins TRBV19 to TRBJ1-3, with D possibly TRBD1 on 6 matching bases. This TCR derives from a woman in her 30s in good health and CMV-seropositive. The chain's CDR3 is CASIPGHGENTIYF. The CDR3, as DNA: TGTGCCAGTATACCGGGACACGGCGAGAACACCATATATTTT.